This T cell receptor beta chain was obtained from a study of long-term antiretroviral therapy in people with HIV. The authors ran the immunoSEQ assay, v3.0, at survey level. Only in-frame clones appear in the TCRdb table, and some are missing; sequencing was by immunoSEQ multiplex PCR. The profile shows some 28,000 clones, roughly 96% of them singletons. CDR3 length: 14 amino acids. CDR1 LNHDA and CDR2 SQIVND come from the germline V gene (reference sequence). The ends lost 5 bases at V and 0 bases at J; junction bases unmatched: 2. Sequencing was performed on unsorted PBMCs, taken roughly 6.2 years after starting antiretroviral therapy. This chain joins TRBV19 and TRBJ1-2; 8 positions agree with TRBD1. The sequence was obtained from a man aged 30 to 39 with HIV. CDR3 nucleotide sequence: TGTGCCAGTAGTCGACAGGGGTCTAACTATGGCTACACCTTC. Its protein product is CASSRQGSNYGYTF.